The source of this TCR beta chain is a study of blood T cell repertoires in COVID-19. Study at large: Specimens from acute and convalescent COVID-19 originated in the United States, Italy and Spain. T cells, B-cell-depleted T cells, or PBMCs supplied cDNA or gDNA.

Germline CDR1 is LNHDA and CDR2 is SQIVND (reference sequence). V lost 4 bases, J lost 5 bases, and 17 bases lay in between. The CDR3 spans 15 residues. In the original processing: Estimates of nucleated cell counts were drawn from the amplification of reference gene primers. Assay: immunoSEQ multiplex PCR; the TCRdb copy retains only in-frame clones and omits some. The V and J calls and clone size are taken from that table; D and trimming were inferred from the DNA. The repertoire holds over 150,000 clones, over 60% seen once, with around 1.7% in the top ten. The chain joins TRBV19 to TRBJ1-1; the D gene is possibly TRBD1 (6 bases). Sequences were obtained from peripheral blood. This clonotype was sampled from a man older than 75 with acute or convalescent COVID-19. The CDR3 DNA reads as TGTGCCAGTAGTAAGCCAGGGGCGCGATCTACTGAAGCTTTCTTT. Amino acids: CASSKPGARSTEAFF.